One and the same sample provided the 30 T cell receptor beta chains below, sequenced in a study of blood T cells in healthy people across ages. Together with a sample-barcoded 5' primer, a J-beta primer mix was included in a second PCR lasting roughly 7 to 11 cycles. TCRdb fed the 5' RACE reads into MiXCR, producing one record per CDR3 protein. This sample has around 990,000 distinct CDR3 sequences, with roughly 24% found just once. These data were likewise used in another study, on T cells of mothers and their children.

The source material was blood. These TCRs come from a girl between 2 and 10 years old in good health.

CDR3 in DNA: TGCAGCGTGACAGGGGGCGATGAAAAACTGTTTTTT. Translation: CSVTGGDEKLFF. The chain joins TRBV29-1 to TRBJ1-4; 10 positions match TRBD1. Germline V gives CDR1 SQVTM, CDR2 ANQGSEA. J gave up 6 bases and V 6 bases, and 1 base lay outside the gene matches. This CDR3 has 12 residues.

This clonotype has only a few counts. V gene TRBV20-1 combines with J gene TRBJ1-1, with 9 bases that match TRBD1. This CDR3 contains 16 residues. V trimming: 0 bases; J trimming: 5 bases; junction bases outside the gene matches: 10. CDR1 DFQATT and CDR2 SNEGSKA come from the germline V gene (reference sequence). The CDR3 here is CSARDFSGQGRTEAFF. CDR3 sequence (DNA): TGCAGTGCTAGAGATTTCAGTGGACAGGGGAGGACTGAAGCTTTCTTT.

The chain employs TRBV24-1 and TRBJ2-3; 8 nucleotides line up with TRBD2. Germline CDR1 reads KGHDR; CDR2 reads SFDVKD. The length of the CDR3 is 16 residues. The V gene end was trimmed by 4 bases and the J gene end by 5 bases; junction bases not matched to a gene: 10. The CDR3 sequence: CATSDLTSGMVDTQYF. CDR3 sequence (DNA): TGTGCCACCAGTGACTTAACTAGCGGTATGGTAGATACGCAGTATTTT.

The gene calls are TRBV12-3 or TRBV12-4 and TRBJ1-1; no reliable D call. CDR3 size: 16 residues. V gave up 6 bases and J gave up 4 bases, with 21 bases separating them. CDR3 bases: TGTGCCAGCAGACGACGCCGTTCAAGGGCCCGCACTGAAGCTTTCTTT. Translation gives CASRRRRSRARTEAFF.

The chain employs TRBV27 and TRBJ1-5; no firm D call. Looked up from germline, CDR1 is MNHEY and CDR2 is SMNVEV (reference sequence). Trimming cost V 5 bases and J 0 bases, with 11 bases left between them. The CDR3 covers 15 residues. The chain's CDR3 is CASSPSHYSNQPQHF. CDR3 bases: TGTGCCAGCAGTCCTTCCCACTATAGCAATCAGCCCCAGCATTTT.

This clonotype was observed a handful of times. The chain uses TRBV7-6 and TRBJ1-6; D remains unclear. The CDR3 is made up of 17 amino acids. V was cut by 1 base and J by 9 bases, with 19 bases left in between. The germline CDR1 and CDR2 sequences are SGHVS and FNYEAQ. The CDR3 reads CASSLGQAPRRGSPLHF. CDR3 DNA: TGTGCCAGCAGCTTAGGCCAGGCGCCCCGGCGGGGTTCACCCCTCCACTTT.

In this sample, this clonotype turned up a few times. This chain uses TRBV9 with TRBJ1-5; 8 nucleotides line up with TRBD1. Germline V gene data show CDR1 as SGDLS and CDR2 as YYNGEE. V lost 2 bases, J lost 1 base, and 2 bases stayed unmatched. This CDR3 contains 15 residues. CDR3 nucleotides: TGTGCCAGCAGCGTGACAGGGGAGAGCAATCAGCCCCAGCATTTT. Amino acid sequence: CASSVTGESNQPQHF.

The chain recombines TRBV29-1 with TRBJ2-4; D unresolved. Trimming shortened V by 1 base and J by 0 bases, and 10 bases separated the two germline ends. CDR3 length: 15 residues. Germline V gene lookup returns CDR1 SQVTM and CDR2 ANQGSEA. The CDR3: CSVEVRALAKNIQYF. In DNA, the CDR3 is TGCAGCGTTGAAGTACGGGCCTTAGCCAAAAACATTCAGTACTTC. The full variable domain, in which reference TRBV29-1 and TRBJ2-4 provide the parts outside the CDR3, is SAVISQKPSRDICQRGTSLTIQCQVDSQVTMMFWYRQQPGQSLTLIATANQGSEATYESGFVIDKFPISRPNLTFSTLTVSNMSPEDSSIYLCSVEVRALAKNIQYFGAGTRLSVL.

This rearrangement joins TRBV7-3 to TRBJ2-3; D might be TRBD2 (5 bases). The CDR3 has 15 residues. In germline, CDR1 is SGHTA, CDR2 FQGTGA. The ends were cut back, 5 bases at V and 0 bases at J, with 12 bases in the middle. The CDR3 coding sequence is TGTGCCAGCAGCCACACTCGGGGTAGCACAGATACGCAGTATTTT. This encodes CASSHTRGSTDTQYF.

The gene calls are TRBV29-1 and TRBJ2-4, with no clear D. From germline, CDR1 is SQVTM and CDR2 ANQGSEA. CDR3 length: 13 amino acids. V shed 3 bases and J shed 4 bases, with 10 bases lying between them. The CDR3 region is CSVDAPGKNIQYF. In nucleotides, the CDR3 is TGCAGCGTTGACGCCCCGGGTAAAAACATTCAGTACTTC.

In its sample, this clonotype was seen a few times. J is TRBJ1-1 and V is TRBV29-1; TRBD1 is a possible D gene (6 bases). From germline, CDR1 is SQVTM and CDR2 ANQGSEA. Trimming pared 6 bases from V and 7 bases from J, leaving 12 bases between. This CDR3 has 11 residues. This CDR3 is CSVATGNEAFF. In DNA form, the CDR3 reads TGCAGCGTAGCCACAGGGAATGAAGCTTTCTTT.

Only a few counts were recorded for this clonotype. The chain combines TRBV27 with TRBJ1-6; TRBD1 aligns across 7 bases. The germline CDR1 and CDR2 sequences are MNHEY and SMNVEV (reference sequence). The CDR3 spans 13 residues. The V gene end was trimmed by 8 bases and the J gene end by 10 bases; junction bases not matched to a gene: 8. CDR3 amino acids: CASGRDSWSPLHF. CDR3 coding DNA: TGTGCCAGCGGCCGGGACAGTTGGTCACCCCTCCACTTT.

The chain couples TRBV7-6 to TRBJ2-3; D tentatively fits TRBD1 or TRBD2 (5 bases each). Trimming took 1 base from V and 2 from J, leaving 10 bases between them. CDR1 SGHVS and CDR2 FNYEAQ come from the germline V gene. The CDR3 consists of 15 residues. The CDR3 loop is CASSLEGSNTDTQYF. The CDR3 coding sequence is TGTGCCAGCAGCTTAGAGGGGAGCAACACAGATACGCAGTATTTT.

The chain has TRBV19 and TRBJ2-7; D is undetermined. Germline V gene sequence: CDR1 LNHDA, CDR2 SQIVND (reference sequence). There are 15 residues in the CDR3. The V end lost 4 bases, the J end lost 0 bases, and 13 bases lay between the germline ends. CDR3 coding DNA: TGTGCCAGTAGTACTACTACGGCGAGCTCCTACGAGCAGTACTTC. Amino acid sequence: CASSTTTASSYEQYF.

This clonotype was seen only a few times. V is TRBV28 and J is TRBJ2-7; 9 bases are shared with TRBD1. CDR3 length equals 15 residues. V shed 6 bases, J shed 0 bases, and the junction held 6 bases outside the gene matches. Germline values: CDR1 MDHEN, CDR2 SYDVKM. CDR3 sequence (DNA): TGTGCCAGCAGCAATCCGGGACAGGGCTCCTACGAGCAGTACTTC. It is translated as CASSNPGQGSYEQYF. Complete variable domain (other parts from reference TRBV28 and TRBJ2-7): DVKVTQSSRYLVKRTGEKVFLECVQDMDHENMFWYRQDPGLGLRLIYFSYDVKMKEKGDIPEGYSVSREKKERFSLILESASTNQTSMYLCASSNPGQGSYEQYFGPGTRLTVT.

This clonotype appeared a few times. This chain joins TRBV10-3 and TRBJ2-2, with D perhaps TRBD2 (6 bases). CDR3 length equals 12 residues. Trimming took off 8 bases at V and 5 bases at J, with 9 bases between the two ends. In germline, CDR1 is ENHRY, CDR2 SYGVKD. CDR3 loop: CAIGAGTGELFF. DNA for the CDR3: TGTGCCATCGGAGCGGGTACCGGGGAGCTGTTTTTT.

Only a few counts were recorded for this clonotype. The gene calls are TRBV6-5 and TRBJ2-3, with 10 bases aligning to TRBD2. The CDR3 is made up of 13 amino acids. Germline V lookup: CDR1 MNHEY, CDR2 SVGAGI. The trim removed 5 bases at V and 6 bases at J, leaving 2 bases unmatched. The DNA for the CDR3 is TGTGCCAGCAGTGGGACTAGCGTCGATACGCAGTATTTT. Protein sequence: CASSGTSVDTQYF.

This clonotype was seen only a few times. The chain couples TRBV15 to TRBJ1-1; D uncertain. The ends were cut back, 1 base at V and 1 base at J, with 4 bases in the middle. This CDR3 region has 13 residues. Germline CDR1 is LNHNV and CDR2 is YYDKDF (reference sequence). The CDR3 DNA reads as TGTGCCACCAGCAGAGGGTCGAACACTGAAGCTTTCTTT. Amino acids: CATSRGSNTEAFF.

Only a few counts were recorded for this clonotype. The V call is TRBV9, the J call TRBJ2-5, with 7 bases matching TRBD2. The J call is doubtful: the DNA matches TRBJ2-1 better. The CDR3 is made up of 15 amino acids. Germline values: CDR1 SGDLS, CDR2 YYNGEE. CDR3 region: CASSVGEGPKNEQFF. The CDR3 DNA is TGTGCCAGCAGCGTAGGGGAGGGGCCCAAGAATGAGCAGTTCTTC.

This clonotype was counted ten times or more. An end of the junction differs from the germline gene, which may be a read error. DNA for the CDR3: TGCGCCAGCAGCTTATCGGACAATGAGCAGTTCTTC. It specifies CASSLSDNEQFF. The chain couples TRBV7-9 to TRBJ2-1; D is ambiguous. The CDR3 is 12 amino acids. Germline V gives CDR1 SEHNR, CDR2 FQNEAQ (reference sequence).

This clonotype was counted between two and nine times. The V gene is TRBV29-1, the J gene TRBJ2-3; no reliable D call. The V and J ends lost 5 bases and 3 bases respectively, with 12 bases between them. The CDR3 is 13 amino acids. CDR1 is SQVTM, CDR2 ANQGSEA, per germline. The CDR3 DNA follows: TGCAGCGTTAAACCAAGGTTGACAGATACGCAGTATTTT. Residues: CSVKPRLTDTQYF.

This clonotype was recorded a few times. J is TRBJ1-1 and V is TRBV4-1; 8 bases line up with TRBD1. Germline trimming cut 4 bases from V and 1 base from J; bases unmatched to any gene: 5. CDR1 MGHRA and CDR2 YSYEKL come from the germline V gene. This CDR3 comprises 15 residues. The CDR3 bases are TGCGCCAGCAGCCCGGAGGGACAGGAGAACACTGAAGCTTTCTTT. Its protein is CASSPEGQENTEAFF.

The chain uses TRBV5-1 and TRBJ2-1, with a weak D call TRBD2 (5 bases). V was clipped by 0 bases and J by 0 bases, with 13 bases between them. The germline V gene encodes CDR1 SGHRS and CDR2 YFSETQ. The length of the CDR3 is 17 residues. CDR3 region: CASSLEELGSSYNEQFF. In DNA form, the CDR3 reads TGCGCCAGCAGCTTGGAGGAGCTTGGGAGCTCCTACAATGAGCAGTTCTTC.

V usage is TRBV2 and J usage is TRBJ2-2; D is unresolved. The V end lost 7 bases, the J end lost 5 bases, and 11 bases lay between the germline ends. Germline V gene data show CDR1 as SNHLY and CDR2 as FYNNEI. The CDR3 spans 13 residues. CDR3 protein: CASKDLSTGELFF. CDR3 sequence (DNA): TGTGCCAGCAAGGATCTATCGACCGGGGAGCTGTTTTTT.

This clonotype was picked up a small number of times. This chain links TRBV6-2 or TRBV6-3 with TRBJ2-1; D is uncertain. CDR1 is MNHEY and CDR2 is SVGEGT in the germline V gene. The CDR3 extends over 13 amino acids. The ends were cut back, 2 bases at V and 5 bases at J, with 7 bases in the middle. The CDR3 loop is CASSYGSHNEQFF. The CDR3 nucleotides are TGTGCCAGCAGTTACGGGTCCCACAATGAGCAGTTCTTC.

Comments on this clonotype: No conserved phenylalanine or tryptophan is present at the end of the CDR3, so a read error is the likely explanation. V usage is TRBV7-3 and J usage is TRBJ1-2; no firm D call. Trimming cost V 3 bases and J 3 bases, with 14 bases left between them. Germline V gene sequence: CDR1 SGHTA, CDR2 FQGTGA. This CDR3 spans 15 amino acids. Here the CDR3 reads CASSFSGESYYGYTL. For the CDR3, the DNA is TGTGCCAGCAGCTTCTCCGGGGAGTCCTACTATGGCTACACCCTC.

The rearrangement links TRBV29-1 to TRBJ1-4; weak D call: TRBD1 (6 bases). This CDR3 comprises 12 residues. Germline V CDR1 and CDR2: SQVTM, ANQGSEA. The V end was cut by 6 bases, the J end by 8 bases, with 13 bases between. CDR3 nucleotide sequence: TGCAGCGTCGCACAGGGTAGGGAAAAACTGTTTTTT. This codes for CSVAQGREKLFF.

There are a few counts of this clonotype. This sequence joins TRBV5-6 and TRBJ2-3, with 11 bases matching TRBD1. CDR1 is SGHDT and CDR2 is YYEEEE in the germline V gene. V gave up 2 bases and J gave up 3 bases; unmatched junction bases: 2. The CDR3 extends over 15 amino acids. The CDR3 spells CASSFGQGATDTQYF. The CDR3 coding sequence is TGTGCCAGCAGCTTCGGACAGGGGGCTACAGATACGCAGTATTTT. The complete variable domain, with remaining parts taken from reference TRBV5-6 and TRBJ2-3, reads DAGVTQSPTHLIKTRGQQVTLRCSPKSGHDTVSWYQQALGQGPQFIFQYYEEEERQRGNFPDRFSGHQFPNYSSELNVNALLLGDSALYLCASSFGQGATDTQYFGPGTRLTVL.

Notes on this clonotype: The junction and the germline gene differ at one end; a read error may be behind it. This rearrangement joins TRBV28 to TRBJ2-3, with 10 bases aligning to TRBD1. This CDR3 is built from 12 residues. Germline-derived CDR1 and CDR2 are MDHEN and SYDVKM. CDR3 protein: CASSIPGQGLDF. DNA of the CDR3: TGTGCCAGCAGTATACCGGGACAGGGGTTGGATTTT.

V is TRBV5-1 and J is TRBJ1-1; D call uncertain. Trimming left V 4 bases short and J 5 bases short, with 12 bases between. The CDR3 contains 13 residues. Germline V gives CDR1 SGHRS, CDR2 YFSETQ. Here the CDR3 reads CASSLVDVTEAFF. The CDR3 nucleotides read TGCGCCAGCAGCCTTGTGGATGTAACTGAAGCTTTCTTT.